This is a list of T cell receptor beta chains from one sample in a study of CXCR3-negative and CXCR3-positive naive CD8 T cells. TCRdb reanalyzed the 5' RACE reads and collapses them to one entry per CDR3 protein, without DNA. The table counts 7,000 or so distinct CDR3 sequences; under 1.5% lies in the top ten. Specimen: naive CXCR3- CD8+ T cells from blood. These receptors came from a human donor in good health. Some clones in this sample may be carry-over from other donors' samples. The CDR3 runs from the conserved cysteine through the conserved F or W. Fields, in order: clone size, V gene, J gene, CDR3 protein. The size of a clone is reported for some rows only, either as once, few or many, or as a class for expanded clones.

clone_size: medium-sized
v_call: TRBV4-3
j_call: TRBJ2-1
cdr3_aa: CASSQDETPNEQFF

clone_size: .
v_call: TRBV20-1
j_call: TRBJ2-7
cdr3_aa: CSARDLDGVYSYEQYF

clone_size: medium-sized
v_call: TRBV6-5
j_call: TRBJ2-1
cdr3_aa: CASSLGQPTYNEQFF

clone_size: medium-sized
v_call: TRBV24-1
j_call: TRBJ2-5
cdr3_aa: CATSDSWTGAIQETQYF

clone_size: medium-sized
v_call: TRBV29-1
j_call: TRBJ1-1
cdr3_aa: CSVVQGGTEAFF

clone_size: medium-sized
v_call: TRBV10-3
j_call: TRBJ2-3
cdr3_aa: CAISESGVADTQYF

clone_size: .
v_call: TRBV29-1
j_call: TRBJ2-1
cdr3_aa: CSRDRGEGNEQFF

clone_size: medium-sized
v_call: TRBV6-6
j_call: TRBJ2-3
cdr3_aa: CASSSSLGGNTDTQYF

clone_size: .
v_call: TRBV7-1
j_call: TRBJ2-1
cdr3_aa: CASSSPRVAGVFEQFF

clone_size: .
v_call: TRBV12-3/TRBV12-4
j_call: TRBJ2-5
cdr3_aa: CASSYPPRAQETQYF

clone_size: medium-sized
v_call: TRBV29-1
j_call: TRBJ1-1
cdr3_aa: CSVETGRNTEAFF

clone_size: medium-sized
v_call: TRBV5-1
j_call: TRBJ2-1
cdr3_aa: CASSLEGSNEQFF